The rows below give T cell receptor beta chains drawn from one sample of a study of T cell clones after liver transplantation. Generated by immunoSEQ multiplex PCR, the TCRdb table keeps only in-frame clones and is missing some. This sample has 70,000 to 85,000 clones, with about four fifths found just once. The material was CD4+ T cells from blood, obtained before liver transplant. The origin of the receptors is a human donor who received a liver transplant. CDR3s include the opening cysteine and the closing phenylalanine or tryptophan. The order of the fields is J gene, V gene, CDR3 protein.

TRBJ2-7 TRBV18 CASSPLSDGGEQYF
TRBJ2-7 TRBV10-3 CAISSGAKQYF
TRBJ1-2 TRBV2 CASSTTGIYGYTF
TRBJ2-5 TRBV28 CASNGETQYF
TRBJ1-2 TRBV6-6 CASSSQRNGYTF
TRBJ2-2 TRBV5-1 CASTLTSGTNTGELFF
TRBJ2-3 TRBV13 CASSQGWGRSTDTQYF
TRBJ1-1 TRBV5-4 CASSPPGGQNTEAFF
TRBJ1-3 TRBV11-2 CASSPSRGFTGNTIYF
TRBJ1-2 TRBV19 CASSSGQGIYGYTF
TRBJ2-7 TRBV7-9 CASSLVRGLGEQYF
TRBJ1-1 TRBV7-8 CASSSTYQGNTEAFF
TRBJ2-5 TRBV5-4 CASSTPQGGVETQYF
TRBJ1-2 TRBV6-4 CASSDSAGGYTF
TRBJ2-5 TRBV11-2 CASSRGAGGPGETQYF
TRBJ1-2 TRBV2 CASRDRGGGYTF
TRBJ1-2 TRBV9 CASSPGGGNYGYTF
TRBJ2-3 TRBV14 CASSQGYPYLLDTQYF
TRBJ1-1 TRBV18 CASSLQEGRTEAFF
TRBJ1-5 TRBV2 CASSPGQGPGYGNQPQHF
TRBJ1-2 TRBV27 CASRRGGANYGYTF
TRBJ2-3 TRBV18 CASGPSSSTDTQYF
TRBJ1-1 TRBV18 CASSPLRPSGQGAPEAFF
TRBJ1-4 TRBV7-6 CASSLNQPGNEKLFF
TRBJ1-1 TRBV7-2 CASSLDRGTNTEAFF
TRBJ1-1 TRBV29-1 CSVDRVGNTEAFF
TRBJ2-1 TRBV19 CASSIVLVGGYNEQFF
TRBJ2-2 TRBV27 CASHISGQGTGELFF
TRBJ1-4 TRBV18 CASSQGTPFNEKLFF